One and the same sample provided the 21 T cell receptor beta chains below, sequenced in a study of CD8 T cells in ankylosing spondylitis. Using its own MiXCR run on the 5' RACE reads, TCRdb lists one record per CDR3 protein. The top ten clones hold around 13% of a sample with just over 350,000 distinct CDR3 sequences, 20% of them seen once. The material sequenced was blood, either unsorted or a sorted T cell fraction (not recorded which). Every receptor here comes from a male donor with ankylosing spondylitis or in good health (not recorded which).

This clonotype appeared a single time. The gene calls are TRBV12-3 or TRBV12-4 and TRBJ2-5; TRBD1 matches 8 bases. The CDR3 consists of 15 residues. Trimming cost V 5 bases and J 4 bases; bases outside gene matches: 9. CDR3 sequence: CASSHTGQGIETQYF. The CDR3 DNA reads TGTGCCAGCAGTCACACCGGACAGGGAATAGAGACCCAGTACTTC.

The chain joins TRBV11-1 to TRBJ2-6, with a weak D call TRBD1 (5 bases). Germline loops: CDR1 SGHAT, CDR2 FQDESV (reference sequence). The CDR3 covers 17 residues. The V end was cut by 1 base, the J end by 0 bases, with 10 bases between. In nucleotides, the CDR3 is TGTGCCAGCAGCTTAGGATTGGGGCCCTCTGGGGCCAACGTCCTGACTTTC. Protein: CASSLGLGPSGANVLTF.

The V gene is TRBV7-9, the J gene TRBJ2-1; possibly TRBD2 for D (5 bases). From germline, CDR1 is SEHNR and CDR2 FQNEAQ (reference sequence). CDR3 length: 17 residues. V dropped 4 bases and J dropped 0 bases, with 16 bases sitting between them. Here the CDR3 DNA reads TGTGCCAGCAGCTCGATCCCACTAGGTTTCTCCTACAATGAGCAGTTCTTC. This gives the protein CASSSIPLGFSYNEQFF.

This clonotype was detected only a few times. The chain combines TRBV30 with TRBJ2-3; possibly TRBD1 for D (6 bases). Germline-derived CDR1 and CDR2 are GTSNPN and SVGIG (reference sequence). CDR3 size: 14 residues. Trimming stripped 1 base from V and 3 bases from J, with 11 bases between. As DNA, the CDR3 is TGTGCCTGGAGTGCCCAGGGGTCGACAGATACGCAGTATTTT. It translates to CAWSAQGSTDTQYF.

This clonotype was observed a single time. CDR3 region: CASSPGTAEETQYF. The CDR3 DNA reads TGCGCCAGCAGCCCCGGGACAGCGGAAGAGACCCAGTACTTC. V is TRBV5-1 and J is TRBJ2-5; the match to TRBD1 covers 7 bases. The CDR3 loop spans 14 amino acids. CDR1 SGHRS and CDR2 YFSETQ come from the germline V gene. V shed 4 bases and J 3 bases; nucleotides not matched to a gene: 6.

The rearrangement joins TRBV28 to TRBJ2-7; a possible D gene is TRBD1 (6 bases). Germline V gene lookup returns CDR1 MDHEN and CDR2 SYDVKM. The CDR3 contains 15 residues. V was pared by 2 bases and J by 1 base, with 12 bases between. DNA of the CDR3: TGTGCCAGCAGTTTACCGGTAGGACAGTCCTACGAGCAGTACTTC. It specifies CASSLPVGQSYEQYF. Together with reference TRBV28 and TRBJ2-7, the CDR3 gives the full variable domain: DVKVTQSSRYLVKRTGEKVFLECVQDMDHENMFWYRQDPGLGLRLIYFSYDVKMKEKGDIPEGYSVSREKKERFSLILESASTNQTSMYLCASSLPVGQSYEQYFGPGTRLTVT.

This clonotype was seen a few times. The chain has TRBV3-1 and TRBJ2-1; TRBD2 is a possible D gene (7 bases). Germline lookup yields CDR1 LGHDT and CDR2 YNNKEL (reference sequence). V gave up 0 bases and J gave up 7 bases, with 13 bases separating them. The CDR3 runs 15 residues. The CDR3 sequence: CASSQEERGANEQFF. In DNA, the CDR3 is TGTGCCAGCAGCCAAGAAGAACGGGGGGCAAATGAGCAGTTCTTC.

This clonotype was detected a few times. The V call is TRBV20-1, the J call TRBJ2-7; D possibly corresponds to TRBD1 (6 bases). Between the trimmed V and J ends, which lost 6 bases and 4 bases, there was a span of 19 bases. CDR1 DFQATT and CDR2 SNEGSKA come from the germline V gene (reference sequence). This CDR3 contains 14 residues. The CDR3 reads CSAPVPAGAYEQYF. CDR3 sequence (DNA): TGCAGTGCCCCCGTGCCGGCAGGGGCGTACGAGCAGTACTTC.

This chain uses TRBV11-2 with TRBJ2-3; no reliable D call. Germline CDR1 reads SGHAT; CDR2 reads FQNNGV. Between the trimmed V and J ends, which lost 5 bases and 3 bases, there was a span of 12 bases. The CDR3 covers 14 residues. The CDR3 region is CASSQPLGTDTQYF. The DNA for the CDR3 is TGTGCCAGCAGCCAACCGCTAGGGACAGATACGCAGTATTTT.

This chain uses TRBV7-3 with TRBJ2-1; D possibly corresponds to TRBD2 (5 bases). Germline CDR1 is SGHTA and CDR2 is FQGTGA. The V gene lost 2 bases and the J gene lost 8 bases, with 13 bases spanning the gap. The CDR3 loop spans 14 amino acids. CDR3: CASSLLPYGDEQFF. In DNA form, the CDR3 reads TGTGCCAGCAGCTTATTACCATACGGGGATGAGCAGTTCTTC.

This sequence joins TRBV5-1 and TRBJ2-3; 9 bases are a match to TRBD2. V shed 1 base, J shed 1 base, and the junction held 7 bases outside the gene matches. Germline-derived CDR1 and CDR2 are SGHRS and YFSETQ. The CDR3 spans 17 residues. The DNA of the CDR3 is TGCGCCAGCAGCTTGAGCTTAGCGGGGGCCGGCACAGATACGCAGTATTTT. Residues: CASSLSLAGAGTDTQYF. The variable domain in full, with the rest retrieved from reference TRBV5-1 and TRBJ2-3, is KAGVTQTPRYLIKTRGQQVTLSCSPISGHRSVSWYQQTPGQGLQFLFEYFSETQRNKGNFPGRFSGRQFSNSRSEMNVSTLELGDSALYLCASSLSLAGAGTDTQYFGPGTRLTVL.

V and J are TRBV7-8 and TRBJ2-3, with 9 bases lining up with TRBD1. CDR1 is SGHVS and CDR2 is FQNEAQ in the germline V gene. There are 17 residues in the CDR3. Trimming removed 1 base from V and 2 bases from J; junction bases left unmatched: 7. The CDR3 sequence is CASSLGVGTGNTDTQYF. CDR3 nucleotides: TGTGCCAGCAGCTTAGGGGTAGGGACAGGGAACACAGATACGCAGTATTTT.

The V call is TRBV7-9, the J call TRBJ1-5, with D maybe TRBD1 (6 bases). With 1 base removed from V and 10 bases from J, the gap between germline ends came to 23 bases. The CDR3 spans 17 residues. Germline CDR1 and CDR2: SEHNR and FQNEAQ (reference sequence). The CDR3 reads CASSLGVIGGGEDPQHF. For the CDR3, the DNA is TGTGCCAGCAGCTTAGGGGTGATCGGAGGGGGGGAGGACCCCCAGCATTTT.

The chain is built from TRBV28 and TRBJ2-7, with D maybe TRBD1 (5 bases). Deletions cut 4 bases from V and 3 bases from J, with 16 bases between. Looked up from germline, CDR1 is MDHEN and CDR2 is SYDVKM. The CDR3 is 15 amino acids. CDR3 residues: CASSSINRNDYEQYF. The CDR3 nucleotides read TGTGCCAGCAGTTCGATTAACAGGAATGACTACGAGCAGTACTTC.

This clonotype was picked up one time. The V and J genes are TRBV19 and TRBJ2-3; D uncertain. The germline V gene encodes CDR1 LNHDA and CDR2 SQIVND (reference sequence). Trimming removed 5 bases at V and 4 bases at J, with 13 bases between. The CDR3 is 14 amino acids. CDR3: CASSLDGGADTQYF. For the CDR3, the DNA is TGTGCCAGTAGTCTGGACGGTGGGGCAGATACGCAGTATTTT.

This clonotype was seen a handful of times. The V and J genes are TRBV7-9 and TRBJ2-7; TRBD1 aligns across 8 bases. Germline loops: CDR1 SEHNR, CDR2 FQNEAQ (reference sequence). The CDR3 runs 15 residues. Trimming cost V 4 bases and J 4 bases; bases outside gene matches: 9. Written as DNA, the CDR3 is TGTGCCAGCAGCTACCGACAGGGGCGTAGGTACGAGCAGTACTTC. Amino acids: CASSYRQGRRYEQYF.

With regard to this clonotype: A read error may produce the germline difference seen at one junction end. V is TRBV12-3 or TRBV12-4 and J is TRBJ2-4, with 7 bases identical to TRBD2. The CDR3 has 12 amino acids. CDR3 protein: CASSLGGPRSNF. In DNA form, the CDR3 reads TGTGCCAGCAGTTTGGGAGGGCCCCGCAGTAACTTC.

The rearrangement uses TRBV12-3 or TRBV12-4 and TRBJ2-7; 9 bases match TRBD2. V lost 2 bases and J lost 2; bases outside the gene matches: 4. The CDR3 covers 15 residues. CDR3 DNA: TGTGCCAGCAGTTTAACCAGCGGGGGGCCCTACGAGCAGTACTTC. Protein: CASSLTSGGPYEQYF.

V gene TRBV5-6 combines with J gene TRBJ2-5; the match to TRBD1 covers 8 bases. The germline CDR1 and CDR2 sequences are SGHDT and YYEEEE. This CDR3 comprises 15 residues. V lost 0 bases and J lost 6; bases outside the gene matches: 7. The CDR3 protein is CASSLVGQGYQTQYF. The CDR3 nucleotides read TGTGCCAGCAGCTTGGTCGGACAGGGCTATCAGACCCAGTACTTC.

The J gene is TRBJ1-2, the V gene TRBV9, with D perhaps matching TRBD1 (6 bases). The germline V gene encodes CDR1 SGDLS and CDR2 YYNGEE. The CDR3 is made up of 12 amino acids. Trimming cost V 3 bases and J 4 bases, with 7 bases left between them. The CDR3 reads CASSATGYGYTF. CDR3 bases: TGTGCCAGCAGCGCGACAGGCTATGGCTACACCTTC.

V is TRBV7-9 and J is TRBJ2-3; TRBD2 aligns across 9 bases. Germline lookup yields CDR1 SEHNR and CDR2 FQNEAQ (reference sequence). The length of the CDR3 is 14 residues. V shed 10 bases, J shed 1 base, and the junction held 6 bases outside the gene matches. CDR3 region: CAISPSGGTDTQYF. DNA of the CDR3: TGTGCCATTTCACCTAGCGGGGGCACAGATACGCAGTATTTT.